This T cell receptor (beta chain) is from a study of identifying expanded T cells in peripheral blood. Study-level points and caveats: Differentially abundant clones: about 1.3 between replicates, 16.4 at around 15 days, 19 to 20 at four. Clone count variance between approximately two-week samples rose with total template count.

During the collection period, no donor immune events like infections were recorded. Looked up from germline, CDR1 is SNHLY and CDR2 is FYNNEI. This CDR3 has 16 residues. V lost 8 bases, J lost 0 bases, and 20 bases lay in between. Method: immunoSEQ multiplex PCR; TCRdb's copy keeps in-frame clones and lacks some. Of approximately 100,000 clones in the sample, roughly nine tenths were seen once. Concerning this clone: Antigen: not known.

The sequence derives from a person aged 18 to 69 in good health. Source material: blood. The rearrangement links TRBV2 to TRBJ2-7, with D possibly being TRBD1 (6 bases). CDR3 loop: CASSTPTGRSSYEQYF. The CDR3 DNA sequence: TGTGCCAGCTCTACCCCCACAGGGCGAAGCTCCTACGAGCAGTACTTC.